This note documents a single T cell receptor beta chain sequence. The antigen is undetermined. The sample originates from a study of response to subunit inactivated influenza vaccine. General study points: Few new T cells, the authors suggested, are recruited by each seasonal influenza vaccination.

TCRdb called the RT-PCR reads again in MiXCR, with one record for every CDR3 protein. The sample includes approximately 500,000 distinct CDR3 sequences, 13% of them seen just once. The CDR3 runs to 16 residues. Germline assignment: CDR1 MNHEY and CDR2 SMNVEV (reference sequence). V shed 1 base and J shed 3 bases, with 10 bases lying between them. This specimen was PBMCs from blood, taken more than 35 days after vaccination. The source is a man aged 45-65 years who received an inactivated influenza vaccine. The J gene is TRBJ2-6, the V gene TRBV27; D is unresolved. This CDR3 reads CASSLFSGYGANVLTF. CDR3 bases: TGTGCCAGCAGTTTATTCTCGGGTTATGGGGCCAACGTCCTGACTTTC. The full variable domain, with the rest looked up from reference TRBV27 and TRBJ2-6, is EAQVTQNPRYLITVTGKKLTVTCSQNMNHEYMSWYRQDPGLGLRQIYYSMNVEVTDKGDVPEGYKVSRKEKRNFPLILESPSPNQTSLYFCASSLFSGYGANVLTFGAGSRLTVL.